Presented here are 18 T cell receptor beta chains from one specimen sequenced in a study of blood T cell repertoires in COVID-19. Sequencing used immunoSEQ multiplex PCR; TCRdb keeps in-frame clones, though not all of them. The sample holds 200,000 to 250,000 clones, just under 85% seen once. Sequenced input: peripheral blood. These receptors were collected from an elderly man with acute or convalescent COVID-19.

The V call is TRBV6-6, the J call TRBJ1-5, with D possibly being TRBD1 (6 bases). Germline assignment: CDR1 MNHNY and CDR2 SVGAGI (reference sequence). V lost 2 bases and J 7 bases, leaving 15 bases between the germline ends. The CDR3 has 15 amino acids. The CDR3 reads CASSYMGGARQPQHF. CDR3 DNA sequence: TGTGCCAGCAGTTACATGGGGGGGGCCAGGCAGCCCCAGCATTTT.

The rearrangement joins TRBV28 to TRBJ1-2; 10 positions agree with TRBD1. V shed 8 bases and J 0 bases; nucleotides not matched to a gene: 12. Germline CDR1 reads MDHEN; CDR2 reads SYDVKM. This CDR3 is 17 amino acids long. The CDR3: CASSLWGQGIANYGYTF. The DNA of the CDR3 is TGTGCCAGCTCTCTCTGGGGACAGGGGATCGCTAACTATGGCTACACCTTC.

This rearrangement joins TRBV15 to TRBJ2-3; 12 nucleotides align to TRBD2. Germline-derived CDR1 and CDR2 are LNHNV and YYDKDF (reference sequence). The CDR3 is 16 residues long. The V segment lost 5 bases and the J segment 4 bases; nucleotides outside the gene matches: 7. The CDR3 here is CATSRKTSGGADTQYF. CDR3 nucleotide sequence: TGTGCCACCAGCCGTAAGACTAGCGGGGGTGCAGATACGCAGTATTTT. Complete variable domain (other parts from reference TRBV15 and TRBJ2-3): DAMVIQNPRYQVTQFGKPVTLSCSQTLNHNVMYWYQQKSSQAPKLLFHYYDKDFNNEADTPDNFQSRRPNTSFCFLDIRSPGLGDTAMYLCATSRKTSGGADTQYFGPGTRLTVL.

This chain uses TRBV27 with TRBJ2-7, with D tentatively TRBD1 (5 bases). Germline CDR1 MNHEY, CDR2 SMNVEV (reference sequence). The CDR3 runs to 16 residues. V was clipped by 6 bases and J by 5 bases, with 23 bases between them. The CDR3 DNA is TGTGCCAGCAGGGGTACCTCAGGGTACCCGCCGAACGAGCAGTACTTC. Translated, it gives CASRGTSGYPPNEQYF.

The rearrangement joins TRBV24-1 to TRBJ1-4; D perhaps matches TRBD1 (5 bases). In germline, CDR1 is KGHDR, CDR2 SFDVKD. This CDR3 comprises 13 residues. V was clipped by 1 base and J by 13 bases, with 12 bases between them. The CDR3 loop is CATSDFPGRRLFF. The DNA of the CDR3 is TGTGCCACCAGTGATTTCCCAGGGCGGCGACTGTTTTTT.

V and J are TRBV19 and TRBJ2-2, with TRBD1 matching over 8 bases. From germline, CDR1 is LNHDA and CDR2 SQIVND (reference sequence). The trim removed 5 bases at V and 6 bases at J, leaving 8 bases unmatched. The CDR3 runs 15 residues. The chain's CDR3 is CASSPWTGLSGELFF. CDR3 sequence (DNA): TGTGCCAGTAGTCCCTGGACAGGGCTATCCGGGGAGCTGTTTTTT. Filled out from reference TRBV19 and TRBJ2-2, the complete variable domain reads DGGITQSPKYLFRKEGQNVTLSCEQNLNHDAMYWYRQDPGQGLRLIYYSQIVNDFQKGDIAEGYSVSREKKESFPLTVTSAQKNPTAFYLCASSPWTGLSGELFFGEGSRLTVL.

This sequence joins TRBV19 and TRBJ2-7, with 13 bases matching TRBD2. Germline V gene sequence: CDR1 LNHDA, CDR2 SQIVND (reference sequence). CDR3 length equals 15 residues. V shed 8 bases, J shed 5 bases, and the junction held 9 bases outside the gene matches. This chain's CDR3 is CASSPVGLAGDEQYF. Written as DNA, the CDR3 is TGTGCCAGTTCCCCCGTCGGACTAGCGGGAGACGAGCAGTACTTC.

The V call is TRBV18, the J call TRBJ2-3; 7 nucleotides match TRBD1. The CDR3 runs to 12 residues. The V and J ends lost 9 bases and 4 bases, in that order; junction bases with no gene match: 4. Germline lookup yields CDR1 KGHSH and CDR2 LQKENI. This chain's CDR3 is CASGQDSDTQYF. CDR3 nucleotide sequence: TGTGCCAGTGGACAGGATTCAGATACGCAGTATTTT.

The chain joins TRBV11-2 to TRBJ2-3; TRBD2 matches 11 bases. Germline V lookup: CDR1 SGHAT, CDR2 FQNNGV. Trimming cost V 4 bases and J 1 base; bases outside gene matches: 1. The CDR3 is 15 amino acids. CDR3: CASSSLAGGTDTQYF. The CDR3 coding sequence is TGTGCCAGCAGCTCACTAGCGGGGGGCACAGATACGCAGTATTTT.

The chain uses TRBV7-3 and TRBJ2-2; 11 nucleotides agree with TRBD2. Trimming cost V 4 bases and J 5 bases; bases outside gene matches: 6. This CDR3 is built from 16 residues. Germline loops: CDR1 SGHTA, CDR2 FQGTGA. The CDR3 coding sequence is TGTGCCAGCAGCTCTCTAGCGGGAGGAAGGACCGGGGAGCTGTTTTTT. This translates into CASSSLAGGRTGELFF. Filled out from reference TRBV7-3 and TRBJ2-2, the complete variable domain reads GAGVSQTPSNKVTEKGKYVELRCDPISGHTALYWYRQSLGQGPEFLIYFQGTGAADDSGLPNDRFFAVRPEGSVSTLKIQRTERGDSAVYLCASSSLAGGRTGELFFGEGSRLTVL.

This sequence joins TRBV21-1 and TRBJ1-5. TRBV21-1 is an annotated pseudogene. The CDR3 covers 17 residues. This CDR3 is CASSTDGDSNSNQPQHF. The CDR3 DNA is TGTGCCAGCAGCACCGACGGGGACTCCAATAGCAATCAGCCCCAGCATTTT.

CDR3 nucleotide sequence: TGCAGTGCTAGTCTGGACAGGGTCAGAGAGACCCAGTACTTC. It yields the protein CSASLDRVRETQYF. This chain joins TRBV20-1 and TRBJ2-5; TRBD1 aligns across 8 bases. This CDR3 is 14 amino acids long. CDR1 is DFQATT and CDR2 is SNEGSKA in the germline V gene (reference sequence). Unmatched junction bases numbered 7, after V lost 3 bases and J lost 4 bases.

This chain connects TRBV28 to TRBJ1-1; D is possibly TRBD1 (6 bases). Germline V lookup: CDR1 MDHEN, CDR2 SYDVKM. The CDR3 contains 15 residues. V shed 5 bases and J shed 2 bases, with 15 bases lying between them. CDR3 nucleotides: TGTGCCAGCAGTAGGGACACCCGAGAAAACACTGAAGCTTTCTTT. Its protein product is CASSRDTRENTEAFF.

The chain employs TRBV4-2 and TRBJ2-7; D perhaps matches TRBD1 (6 bases). Germline V CDR1 and CDR2: LGHNA, YNFKEQ. This CDR3 is built from 15 residues. Trimming removed 4 bases from V and 0 bases from J, with 13 bases in between. Here the CDR3 DNA reads TGTGCCAGCAGCCCCTTACAGGGTTCCTCCTACGAGCAGTACTTC. Its protein product is CASSPLQGSSYEQYF.

The V call is TRBV19, the J call TRBJ1-6; 10 bases line up with TRBD1. Germline CDR1 LNHDA, CDR2 SQIVND (reference sequence). The CDR3 has 16 amino acids. V was pared by 5 bases and J by 6 bases, with 7 bases of the junction left unmatched. The CDR3 DNA follows: TGTGCCAGTAGTCGACAGGGGGCAAGTAGTAATTCACCCCTCCACTTT. This gives the protein CASSRQGASSNSPLHF.

The CDR3 reads CASSLLGREVHEQYF. The CDR3 bases are TGTGCCAGCAGCCTTCTCGGGCGGGAGGTCCACGAGCAGTACTTC. This rearrangement joins TRBV4-2 to TRBJ2-7; 8 nucleotides agree with TRBD2. Germline CDR1 reads LGHNA; CDR2 reads YNFKEQ. J lost 5 bases, V lost 4 bases, and 10 bases had no gene match. The CDR3 is made up of 15 amino acids.

The V gene is TRBV24-1, the J gene TRBJ1-1, with D possibly TRBD1 on 5 matching bases. V gave up 1 base and J gave up 11 bases, with 13 bases separating them. This CDR3 spans 13 amino acids. CDR1 KGHDR and CDR2 SFDVKD come from the germline V gene. CDR3 sequence (DNA): TGTGCCACCAGTGATTTCCCGGGAGAGGGGGCTTTCTTT. Amino acids: CATSDFPGEGAFF.

V gene TRBV29-1 combines with J gene TRBJ2-4; 8 bases fit TRBD1. Germline trimming cut 4 bases from V and 6 bases from J; bases unmatched to any gene: 8. The CDR3 sequence is 14 residues long. The germline gives CDR1 SQVTM, CDR2 ANQGSEA. The CDR3 sequence: CSVVAQGAGNIQYF. For the CDR3, the DNA is TGCAGCGTTGTGGCGCAGGGGGCGGGAAACATTCAGTACTTC. Full variable domain (outside the CDR3, taken from reference TRBV29-1 and TRBJ2-4): SAVISQKPSRDICQRGTSLTIQCQVDSQVTMMFWYRQQPGQSLTLIATANQGSEATYESGFVIDKFPISRPNLTFSTLTVSNMSPEDSSIYLCSVVAQGAGNIQYFGAGTRLSVL.